This T cell receptor beta chain was recorded in a study of T cell responses to AZD1222 COVID-19 vaccine. Sequencing used immunoSEQ multiplex PCR; TCRdb keeps in-frame clones, though not all of them. The sample consists of 150,000 to 200,000 clones, roughly 94% of them appearing once. The CDR3 is 18 residues long. Per the germline V gene, CDR1 is SGHNT and CDR2 is YENEEA. V trimming: 2 bases; J trimming: 0 bases; junction bases outside the gene matches: 8. Only one count was recorded for this clone. Its antigen is not identified. Points from the study as a whole: The reported proportion of spike-specific TCRs targeting unmutated variant regions was nearly half. Repertoires were sampled only after the peak T cell response. Regions 160-218 and 743-854 dominated among vaccine-associated CD4 TCRs spanning spike. The sample set comprised mostly white British donors with more females, and clonal diversity was possibly underestimated.

The material was peripheral blood, obtained on day 0 of MenACWY control vaccination. This TCR came from an adult in good health. V gene TRBV11-3 combines with J gene TRBJ1-4; 8 nucleotides match TRBD1. The CDR3: CASSLSDRVIATNEKLFF. The CDR3, as DNA: TGTGCCAGCAGCTTATCGGACAGGGTGATTGCAACTAATGAAAAACTGTTTTTT.